This TCR beta chain was identified in a study of T cells in Graves' hyperthyroidism and ophthalmopathy. The CDR3 loop spans 16 amino acids. Per germline, CDR1 SEHNR and CDR2 FQNEAQ (reference sequence). The J segment lost 8 bases and the V segment lost 5 bases, leaving 13 bases of the junction unmatched. From RNA transcripts, TCR beta CDR3 regions were amplified. First-round RT-PCR targeting the TCR CDR3 was performed with the HTBI primer set. TCRdb re-analysed the multiplex PCR reads in MiXCR, keeping a single row per CDR3 protein. The sample shows some 760,000 distinct CDR3 sequences, around 15% of them seen only once.

The clonotype comes from a woman aged 18-29 years with Graves' hyperthyroidism. This rearrangement joins TRBV7-9 to TRBJ2-1, with 9 nucleotides matching TRBD1. Specimen: blood. In DNA form, the CDR3 reads TGTGCCAGCAGCCCACTCCGGGACAGGGTCGTCGATGAGCAGTTCTTC. This codes for CASSPLRDRVVDEQFF. The full variable domain, in which reference TRBV7-9 and TRBJ2-1 provide the parts outside the CDR3, is DTGVSQNPRHKITKRGQNVTFRCDPISEHNRLYWYRQTLGQGPEFLTYFQNEAQLEKSRLLSDRFSAERPKGSFSTLEIQRTEQGDSAMYLCASSPLRDRVVDEQFFGPGTRLTVL.